This T cell receptor (beta chain) was identified during a study of blood T cell repertoires in COVID-19. On the study more broadly: Spain, Italy and the United States supplied samples that represented acute and convalescent COVID-19. The cDNA or gDNA used as material had been derived from T cells, B-cell-depleted T cells, or PBMCs.

The CDR3 sequence is 13 residues long. CDR1 and CDR2 (germline): LNHDA, SQIVND (reference sequence). V was cut by 8 bases and J by 3 bases, with 11 bases left in between. This clone was recorded a few times. Per the original methods: Reference gene primer amplification gave estimated nucleated cell counts. Sequencing used immunoSEQ multiplex PCR; TCRdb keeps in-frame clones, though not all of them. The V and J calls and the clone size are those of that table, but D and trimming were determined from the DNA. The table shows about 400,000 clones, with around 90% occurring only once. The sequenced sample consisted of peripheral blood. V usage is TRBV19 and J usage is TRBJ2-1; a weak D match, TRBD2 (5 bases). The origin of this receptor is a man aged 40-50 years with acute or convalescent COVID-19. In DNA, the CDR3 is TGTGCCAGTCTAGCAGTTGGCTACAATGAGCAGTTCTTC. It encodes CASLAVGYNEQFF.